Listed here are 24 T cell receptor beta chains from one sample, sequenced in a study of blood T cell repertoires in COVID-19. Assay: immunoSEQ multiplex PCR; the TCRdb copy retains only in-frame clones and omits some. The sample lists hundreds of thousands of clones, roughly 87% occurring once. Sequencing was carried out using PBMCs or T cells enriched from blood (not recorded which). Source of these receptors: a young woman with acute COVID-19.

The V gene is TRBV28, the J gene TRBJ2-7; TRBD2 agrees at 8 bases. J was trimmed by 4 bases and V by 6 bases; bases with no gene match: 8. Germline values: CDR1 MDHEN, CDR2 SYDVKM. The CDR3 runs 14 residues. The CDR3: CASRRRGAHYEQYF. CDR3 sequence (DNA): TGTGCCAGCAGAAGGCGGGGGGCTCATTACGAGCAGTACTTC.

V and J are TRBV7-6 and TRBJ2-1; D is ambiguous. Trimming pared 2 bases from V and 0 bases from J, leaving 8 bases between. This CDR3 region has 15 residues. Germline V gene sequence: CDR1 SGHVS, CDR2 FNYEAQ. CDR3 region: CASSLKSSSYNEQFF. Here the CDR3 DNA reads TGTGCCAGCAGCTTAAAATCGAGCTCCTACAATGAGCAGTTCTTC.

The chain uses TRBV18 and TRBJ1-3, with TRBD1 identical over 7 bases. V was pared by 2 bases and J by 3 bases, with 7 bases of the junction left unmatched. The germline V gene encodes CDR1 KGHSH and CDR2 LQKENI. CDR3 length: 16 residues. The CDR3 spells CASSPSNGQVGNTIYF. The CDR3 bases are TGTGCCAGCTCACCATCTAACGGACAGGTTGGAAACACCATATATTTT.

V usage is TRBV6-2 or TRBV6-3 and J usage is TRBJ1-1, with a possible D match to TRBD1 (5 bases). This CDR3 is built from 14 residues. The germline CDR1 and CDR2 sequences are MNHEY and SVGEGT. The ends were cut back, 0 bases at V and 5 bases at J, with 10 bases in the middle. CDR3 bases: TGTGCCAGCAGTTACTCCAGGGAGGGGACTGAAGCTTTCTTT. This encodes CASSYSREGTEAFF.

Regarding this clone: The same CDR3 also results from other DNA sequences found in this sample. V is TRBV3-1 (or the pseudogene TRBV3-2) and J is TRBJ1-3; D not resolved. The CDR3 has 15 amino acids. Germline values: CDR1 LGHDT, CDR2 YNNKEL (reference sequence). V gave up 0 bases and J gave up 2 bases, with 8 bases separating them. CDR3 sequence: CASSQDSRAGNTIYF. The CDR3 DNA sequence: TGTGCCAGCAGCCAAGATTCCCGGGCTGGAAACACCATATATTTT.

The chain has TRBV28 and TRBJ1-2; tentatively, D is TRBD1 (5 bases). The V end was cut by 2 bases, the J end by 5 bases, with 18 bases between. The CDR3 has 16 amino acids. Germline assignment: CDR1 MDHEN and CDR2 SYDVKM. The CDR3 loop is CASSLGNVIGGYGYTF. Here the CDR3 DNA reads TGTGCCAGCAGTTTAGGCAACGTAATTGGGGGGTATGGCTACACCTTC.

Notes on this clone: Other DNA sequences in the sample encode the same CDR3. The gene calls are TRBV28 and TRBJ1-1; D perhaps matches TRBD1 (5 bases). There are 14 residues in the CDR3. The V end was cut by 5 bases, the J end by 0 bases, with 10 bases between. Germline V lookup: CDR1 MDHEN, CDR2 SYDVKM. The chain's CDR3 is CASSPGTVNTEAFF. DNA for the CDR3: TGTGCCAGCAGTCCGGGGACTGTGAACACTGAAGCTTTCTTT. The variable domain in full, with the rest retrieved from reference TRBV28 and TRBJ1-1, is DVKVTQSSRYLVKRTGEKVFLECVQDMDHENMFWYRQDPGLGLRLIYFSYDVKMKEKGDIPEGYSVSREKKERFSLILESASTNQTSMYLCASSPGTVNTEAFFGQGTRLTVV.

The chain has TRBV11-2 and TRBJ1-1; D is perhaps TRBD1 (5 bases). V was cut by 0 bases and J by 1 base, with 18 bases left in between. The CDR3 contains 18 residues. Germline CDR1 SGHAT, CDR2 FQNNGV. CDR3 in amino acids: CASSLDRQGIPRNTEAFF. The CDR3 coding sequence is TGTGCCAGCAGCTTAGATCGGCAGGGCATACCTCGGAACACTGAAGCTTTCTTT. Full variable domain (remainder filled in from reference TRBV11-2 and TRBJ1-1): EAGVAQSPRYKIIEKRQSVAFWCNPISGHATLYWYQQILGQGPKLLIQFQNNGVVDDSQLPKDRFSAERLKGVDSTLKIQPAKLEDSAVYLCASSLDRQGIPRNTEAFFGQGTRLTVV.

The chain recombines TRBV3-1 (or the pseudogene TRBV3-2) with TRBJ1-5, with D maybe TRBD1 (5 bases). CDR3 length: 15 amino acids. Germline V gives CDR1 LGHDT, CDR2 YNNKEL (reference sequence). Trimming took 2 bases from V and 5 from J, leaving 13 bases between them. The CDR3 loop is CASSQMGQKDQPQHF. CDR3 coding DNA: TGTGCCAGCAGCCAAATGGGGCAGAAGGATCAGCCCCAGCATTTT.

In this sample, this clone turned up a few times. The chain is built from TRBV6-6 and TRBJ1-1, with D hard to call. From germline, CDR1 is MNHNY and CDR2 SVGAGI (reference sequence). V was cut by 0 bases and J by 1 base, with 3 bases left in between. This CDR3 is built from 13 residues. CDR3 in amino acids: CASSYSQNTEAFF. DNA of the CDR3: TGTGCCAGCAGTTACTCACAGAACACTGAAGCTTTCTTT.

This sequence joins TRBV19 and TRBJ2-7; D is perhaps TRBD2 (6 bases). Germline-derived CDR1 and CDR2 are LNHDA and SQIVND (reference sequence). The V gene lost 5 bases and the J gene lost 3 bases, with 11 bases spanning the gap. This CDR3 has 13 residues. Written as DNA, the CDR3 is TGTGCCAGTAGTCGGGAGCGGGTCTACGAGCAGTACTTC. Protein product: CASSRERVYEQYF.

The chain employs TRBV21-1 and TRBJ2-7; TRBD1, as called in the table, went unchecked against the DNA. TRBV21-1 is a pseudogene segment. The CDR3 consists of 14 residues. CDR3 DNA sequence: TGTGCCAGCAGCAAAGGACCAGGGGGCTTTGAGCAGTACTTC. The encoded protein is CASSKGPGGFEQYF.

The chain has TRBV6-5 and TRBJ1-5, with no clear D. V was clipped by 6 bases and J by 5 bases, with 14 bases between them. Germline loops: CDR1 MNHEY, CDR2 SVGAGI. This CDR3 region has 14 residues. This CDR3 is CASSPLSGDQPQHF. For the CDR3, the DNA is TGTGCCAGCAGCCCCCTGTCGGGAGATCAGCCCCAGCATTTT.

J is TRBJ2-7 and V is TRBV19; TRBD1 matches at 11 bases. Germline V gene data show CDR1 as LNHDA and CDR2 as SQIVND (reference sequence). V dropped 5 bases and J dropped 3; count of bases not matched to a gene: 6. The CDR3 sequence is 15 residues long. This CDR3 reads CASSLMGTGGYEQYF. The CDR3 DNA reads TGTGCCAGTAGTCTTATGGGGACAGGGGGCTACGAGCAGTACTTC.

The chain carries TRBV7-2 and TRBJ2-1; D is possibly TRBD2 (7 bases). The CDR3 covers 15 residues. V was shortened by 1 base and J by 5 bases, with 12 bases between the two germline ends. The V gene's germline CDR1 is SGHTA and CDR2 FQGNSA. DNA of the CDR3: TGTGCCAGCAGCTTAGGTCCGGGGGGCCACAATGAGCAGTTCTTC. It is translated as CASSLGPGGHNEQFF.

The chain has TRBV4-3 and TRBJ2-2, with unresolved D. CDR1 and CDR2 from the germline V gene are LGHNA and YSLEER. V was pared by 0 bases and J by 7 bases, with 12 bases between. This CDR3 has 15 amino acids. This CDR3 is CASSQDPVGIGELFF. The DNA of the CDR3 is TGCGCCAGCAGCCAAGATCCGGTGGGCATCGGGGAGCTGTTTTTT.

Here the CDR3 reads CASSFSGTGSTEAFF. The CDR3 coding sequence is TGTGCCAGCAGTTTCTCCGGGACAGGGAGCACTGAAGCTTTCTTT. The V and J genes are TRBV27 and TRBJ1-1; 9 positions agree with TRBD1. Germline CDR1 is MNHEY and CDR2 is SMNVEV (reference sequence). V was pared by 3 bases and J by 4 bases, with 6 bases of the junction left unmatched. There are 15 residues in the CDR3.

This rearrangement joins TRBV28 to TRBJ1-2, with D perhaps matching TRBD1 (6 bases). V lost 8 bases, J lost 0 bases, and 10 bases lay in between. CDR3 length: 13 residues. Germline-derived CDR1 and CDR2 are MDHEN and SYDVKM. The DNA of the CDR3 is TGTGCCAGCGGAAGACAGGCTAACTATGGCTACACCTTC. Translating it yields CASGRQANYGYTF.

The chain combines TRBV10-3 with TRBJ2-3; TRBD1 is a possible D gene (6 bases). The germline CDR1 and CDR2 sequences are ENHRY and SYGVKD. V was trimmed by 6 bases and J by 4 bases, leaving 14 bases between them. The CDR3 loop spans 14 amino acids. The CDR3 DNA sequence: TGTGCCATCAGGGGTCAGGGGCAGGCAGATACGCAGTATTTT. Translation gives CAIRGQGQADTQYF.

The chain couples TRBV18 to TRBJ1-1; TRBD1 aligns across 8 bases. From germline, CDR1 is KGHSH and CDR2 LQKENI. Trimming took 6 bases from V and 4 from J; bases not matched to a gene: 10. The CDR3 contains 15 residues. The CDR3 nucleotides are TGTGCCAGCTCTCCTAAGACAGGGGAGGCCACTGAAGCTTTCTTT. This translates into CASSPKTGEATEAFF.

This clone was found once. The chain is built from TRBV24-1 and TRBJ2-3; TRBD1 matches 7 bases. Per germline, CDR1 KGHDR and CDR2 SFDVKD. This CDR3 comprises 14 residues. V lost 1 base and J lost 5; bases outside the gene matches: 2. In nucleotides, the CDR3 is TGTGCCACCAGTGATTTCCGACAGGGAGATACGCAGTATTTT. Protein: CATSDFRQGDTQYF.

The chain couples TRBV3-1 (or the pseudogene TRBV3-2) to TRBJ1-1; D is undetermined. V shed 0 bases and J shed 5 bases, with 13 bases lying between them. Germline CDR1 LGHDT, CDR2 YNNKEL (reference sequence). The CDR3 covers 15 residues. CDR3: CASSQELRDLTEAFF. Written as DNA, the CDR3 is TGTGCCAGCAGCCAAGAATTGAGGGATCTAACTGAAGCTTTCTTT.

A word on this clone: Germline and junction disagree at one end, which may indicate a read error. This rearrangement joins TRBV7-2 to TRBJ1-6; TRBD1 matches at 10 bases. This CDR3 has 15 amino acids. From germline, CDR1 is SGHTA and CDR2 FQGNSA. The CDR3 reads CASSLTGGYDSPLHF. The CDR3 bases are TGTGCCAGCAGCTTGACAGGGGGCTATGATTCACCCCTCCACTTT.

The chain carries TRBV6-5 and TRBJ2-3; 8 bases match TRBD1. Germline CDR1 and CDR2: MNHEY and SVGAGI. CDR3 size: 15 residues. The ends lost 6 bases at V and 3 bases at J; junction bases unmatched: 8. The CDR3 nucleotides read TGTGCCAGCAGCATAGGACAGGGTGGAACAGATACGCAGTATTTT. Translated: CASSIGQGGTDTQYF.